The TCR beta chain described here comes from a study of T cell changes during pregnancy in multiple sclerosis. Germline values: CDR1 SNHLY, CDR2 FYNNEI. The CDR3 totals 14 residues. V dropped 4 bases and J dropped 6; count of bases not matched to a gene: 4. Libraries were prepared by immunoSEQ multiplex PCR; TCRdb keeps only in-frame clonotypes and omits some of them. Altogether under 85,000 clones are present, around 94% being singletons, with the ten largest covering less than 0.6%. This chain links TRBV2 with TRBJ1-2; 11 nucleotides align to TRBD1. This specimen consisted of peripheral blood, obtained in the third trimester of pregnancy. The sequence derives from a female donor with multiple sclerosis, enrolled in a pregnancy study. The CDR3 nucleotides are TGTGCCAGCAGTGGGACAGGGGGCTTGAATGGCTACACCTTC. Protein: CASSGTGGLNGYTF.